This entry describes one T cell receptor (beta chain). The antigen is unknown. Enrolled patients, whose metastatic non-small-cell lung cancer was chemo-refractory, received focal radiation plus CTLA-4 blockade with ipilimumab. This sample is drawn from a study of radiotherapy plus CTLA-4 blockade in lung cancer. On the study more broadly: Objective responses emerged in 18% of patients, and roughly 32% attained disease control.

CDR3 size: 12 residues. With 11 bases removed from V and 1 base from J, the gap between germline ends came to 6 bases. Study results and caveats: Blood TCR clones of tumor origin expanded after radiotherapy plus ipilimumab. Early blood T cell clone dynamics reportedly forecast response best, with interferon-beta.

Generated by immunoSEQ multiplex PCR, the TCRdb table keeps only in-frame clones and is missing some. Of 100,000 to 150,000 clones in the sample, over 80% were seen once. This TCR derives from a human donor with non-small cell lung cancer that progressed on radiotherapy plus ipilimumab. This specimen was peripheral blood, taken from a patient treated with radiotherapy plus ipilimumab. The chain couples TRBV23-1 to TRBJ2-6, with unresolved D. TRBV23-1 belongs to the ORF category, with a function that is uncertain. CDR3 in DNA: TGCGCCTTAATATCTGGGGCCAACGTCCTGACTTTC. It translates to CALISGANVLTF.